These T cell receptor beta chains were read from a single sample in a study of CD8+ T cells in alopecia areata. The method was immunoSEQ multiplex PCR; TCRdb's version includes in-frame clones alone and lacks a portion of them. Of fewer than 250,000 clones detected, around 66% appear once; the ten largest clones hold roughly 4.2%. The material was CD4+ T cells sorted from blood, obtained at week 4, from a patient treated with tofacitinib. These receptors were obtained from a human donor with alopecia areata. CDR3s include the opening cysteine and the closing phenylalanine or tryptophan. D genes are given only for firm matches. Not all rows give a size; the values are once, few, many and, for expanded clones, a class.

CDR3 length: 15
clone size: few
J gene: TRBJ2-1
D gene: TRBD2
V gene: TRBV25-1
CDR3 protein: CASAHSGGSYNEQFF
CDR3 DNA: TGTGCCAGCGCACATAGCGGGGGATCCTACAATGAGCAGTTCTTC

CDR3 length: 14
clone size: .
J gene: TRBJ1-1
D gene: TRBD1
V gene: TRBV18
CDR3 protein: CASSPRQGWTEAFF
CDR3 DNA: TGTGCCAGCTCACCGAGACAGGGTTGGACTGAAGCTTTCTTT

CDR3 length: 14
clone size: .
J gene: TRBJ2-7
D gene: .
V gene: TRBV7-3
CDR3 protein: CASSPGSRSNEQYF
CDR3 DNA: TGTGCCAGCAGCCCGGGGAGCCGGTCCAACGAGCAGTACTTC

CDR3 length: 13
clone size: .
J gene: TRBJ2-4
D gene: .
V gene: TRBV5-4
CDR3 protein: CASSLEGVNIQYF
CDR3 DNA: TGTGCCAGCAGCTTGGAAGGCGTAAACATTCAGTACTTC

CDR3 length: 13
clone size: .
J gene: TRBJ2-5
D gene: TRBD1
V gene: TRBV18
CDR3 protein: CASSRDREETQYF
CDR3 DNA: TGTGCCAGCTCACGGGACAGGGAAGAGACCCAGTACTTC

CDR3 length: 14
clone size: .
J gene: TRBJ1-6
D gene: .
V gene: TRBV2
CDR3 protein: CASTPGGLGSPLHF
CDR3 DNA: TGTGCCAGCACCCCGGGGGGCCTAGGCTCACCCCTCCACTTT

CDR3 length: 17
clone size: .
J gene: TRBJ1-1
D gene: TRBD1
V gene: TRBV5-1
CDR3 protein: CASRQAGTGGLNTEAFF
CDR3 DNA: TGCGCCAGCAGACAAGCCGGGACAGGGGGATTGAACACTGAAGCTTTCTTT

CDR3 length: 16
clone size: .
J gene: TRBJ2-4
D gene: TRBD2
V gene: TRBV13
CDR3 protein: CASSHERGGSKNIQYF
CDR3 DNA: TGTGCCAGCAGCCACGAGCGGGGGGGCTCCAAAAACATTCAGTACTTC

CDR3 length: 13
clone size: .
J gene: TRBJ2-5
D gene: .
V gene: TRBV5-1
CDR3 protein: CASSLGIYETQYF
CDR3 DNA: TGCGCCAGCAGCTTAGGTATTTACGAGACCCAGTACTTC

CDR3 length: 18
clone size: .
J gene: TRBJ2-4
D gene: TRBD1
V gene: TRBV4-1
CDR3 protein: CASSQGTGGGLAKNIQYF
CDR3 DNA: TGCGCCAGCAGCCAGGGGACAGGGGGAGGCTTAGCCAAAAACATTCAGTACTTC

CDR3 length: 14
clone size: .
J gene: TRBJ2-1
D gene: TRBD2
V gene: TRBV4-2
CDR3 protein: CASSQDSGGREQFF
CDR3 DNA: TGTGCCAGCAGCCAAGATAGCGGGGGTCGTGAGCAGTTCTTC

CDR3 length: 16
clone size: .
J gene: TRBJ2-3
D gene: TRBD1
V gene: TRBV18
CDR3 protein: CASSPQRQGITDTQYF
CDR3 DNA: TGTGCCAGCTCACCACAGCGACAGGGGATCACAGATACGCAGTATTTT

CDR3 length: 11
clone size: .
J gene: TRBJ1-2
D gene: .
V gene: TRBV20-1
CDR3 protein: CSARDGRARAF
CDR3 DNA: TGCAGTGCTAGAGATGGTAGGGCCAGGGCCTTC

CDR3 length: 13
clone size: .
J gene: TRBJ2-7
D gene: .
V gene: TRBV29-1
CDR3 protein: CSVSSSRAYEQYF
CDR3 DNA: TGCAGCGTTTCTTCTTCCCGGGCCTACGAGCAGTACTTC

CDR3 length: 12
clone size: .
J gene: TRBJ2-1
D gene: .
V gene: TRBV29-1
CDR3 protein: CSARRLINEQFF
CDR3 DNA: TGCAGCGCTCGCAGATTGATCAATGAGCAGTTCTTC

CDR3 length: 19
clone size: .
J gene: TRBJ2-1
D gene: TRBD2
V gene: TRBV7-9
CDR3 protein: CASSLARLAGTYSYNEQFF
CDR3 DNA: TGTGCCAGCAGCTTAGCCCGACTAGCGGGGACCTACTCCTACAATGAGCAGTTCTTC

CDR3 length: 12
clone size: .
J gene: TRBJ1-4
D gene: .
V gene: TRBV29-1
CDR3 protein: CSVEEDNEKLFF
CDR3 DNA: TGCAGCGTTGAAGAGGATAATGAAAAACTGTTTTTT

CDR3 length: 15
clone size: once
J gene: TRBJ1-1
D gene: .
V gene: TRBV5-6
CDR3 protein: CASSSSGPAVGKAFF
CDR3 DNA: TGTGCCAGCAGCTCTTCGGGCCCGGCGGTTGGTAAAGCTTTCTTT

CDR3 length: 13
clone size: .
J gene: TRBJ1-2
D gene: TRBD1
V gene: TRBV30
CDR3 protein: CASSSTQGSSRTF
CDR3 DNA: TGTGCCTCCTCGTCGACACAGGGGTCAAGTCGCACCTTC

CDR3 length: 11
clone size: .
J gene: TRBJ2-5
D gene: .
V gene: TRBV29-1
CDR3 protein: CSVEGWQTQYF
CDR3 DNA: TGCAGCGTTGAGGGGTGGCAGACCCAGTACTTC

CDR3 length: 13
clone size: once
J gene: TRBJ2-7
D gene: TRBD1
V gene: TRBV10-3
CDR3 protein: CAISLLTGDEQYF
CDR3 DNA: TGTGCCATCTCCCTCTTGACAGGGGACGAGCAGTACTTC

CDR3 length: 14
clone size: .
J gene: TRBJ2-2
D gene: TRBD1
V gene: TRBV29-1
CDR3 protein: CSARTGTNTGELFF
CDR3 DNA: TGCAGCGCCCGGACAGGGACGAACACCGGGGAGCTGTTTTTT

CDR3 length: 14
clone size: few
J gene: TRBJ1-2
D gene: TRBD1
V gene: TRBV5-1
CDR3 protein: CASSLGDRGYGYTF
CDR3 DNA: TGCGCCAGCAGCTTGGGGGACAGGGGATATGGCTACACCTTC

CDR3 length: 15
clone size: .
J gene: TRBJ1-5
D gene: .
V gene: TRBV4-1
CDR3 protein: CASSQGRGELQPQHF
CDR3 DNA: TGCGCCAGCAGCCAAGGGCGAGGGGAACTGCAGCCCCAGCATTTT

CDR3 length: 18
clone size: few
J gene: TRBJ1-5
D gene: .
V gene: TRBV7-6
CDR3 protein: CASSLNPMGAAANQPQHF
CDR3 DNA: TGTGCCAGCAGCTTAAACCCGATGGGGGCAGCCGCAAATCAGCCCCAGCATTTT

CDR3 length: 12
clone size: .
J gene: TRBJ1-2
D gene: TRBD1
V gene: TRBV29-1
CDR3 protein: CSVVGGGDGYTF
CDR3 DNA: TGCAGCGTTGTAGGGGGCGGTGATGGCTACACCTTC

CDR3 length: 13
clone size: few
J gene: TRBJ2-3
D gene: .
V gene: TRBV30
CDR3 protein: CAWVGRNTDTQYF
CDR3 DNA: TGTGCCTGGGTTGGACGGAACACAGATACGCAGTATTTT

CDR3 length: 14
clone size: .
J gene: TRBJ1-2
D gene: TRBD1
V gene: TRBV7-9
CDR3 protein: CASSPTDRADGYTF
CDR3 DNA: TGTGCCAGCAGCCCTACTGACAGGGCCGATGGCTACACCTTC

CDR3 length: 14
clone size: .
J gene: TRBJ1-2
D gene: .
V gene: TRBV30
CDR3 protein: CAWSVLGVPYGYTF
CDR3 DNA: TGTGCCTGGAGTGTACTGGGGGTTCCCTATGGCTACACCTTC

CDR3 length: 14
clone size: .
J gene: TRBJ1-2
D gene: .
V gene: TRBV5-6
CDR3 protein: CASSLAGHYSGYTF
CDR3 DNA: TGTGCCAGCAGCTTGGCGGGACATTACTCCGGCTACACCTTC

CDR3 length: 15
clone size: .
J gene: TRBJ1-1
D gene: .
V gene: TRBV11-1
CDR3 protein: CASSQVPDRPSEAFF
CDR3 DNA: TGTGCCAGCAGCCAAGTCCCGGACCGCCCGTCTGAAGCTTTCTTT

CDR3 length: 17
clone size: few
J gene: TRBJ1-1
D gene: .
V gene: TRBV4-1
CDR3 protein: CASSHLGSGSMNTEAFF
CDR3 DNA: TGCGCCAGCAGCCATCTCGGAAGTGGCAGCATGAACACTGAAGCTTTCTTT

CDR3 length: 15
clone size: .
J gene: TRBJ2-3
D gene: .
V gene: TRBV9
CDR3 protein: CASSRGSYVTDTQYF
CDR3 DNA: TGTGCCAGCAGCCGAGGGAGCTATGTCACAGATACGCAGTATTTT

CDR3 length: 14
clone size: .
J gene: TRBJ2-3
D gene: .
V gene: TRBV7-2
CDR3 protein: CASSLELPTDTQYF
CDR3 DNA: TGTGCCAGCAGCTTAGAACTTCCCACAGATACGCAGTATTTT

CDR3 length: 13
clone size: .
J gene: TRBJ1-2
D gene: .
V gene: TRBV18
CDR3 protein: CASSPIQMPGYTF
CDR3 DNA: TGTGCCAGCTCACCAATACAGATGCCTGGCTACACCTTC

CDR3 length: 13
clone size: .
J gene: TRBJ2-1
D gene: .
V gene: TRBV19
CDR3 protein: CASSRIGGHEQFF
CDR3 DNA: TGTGCCAGTAGCAGGATCGGGGGCCATGAGCAGTTCTTC

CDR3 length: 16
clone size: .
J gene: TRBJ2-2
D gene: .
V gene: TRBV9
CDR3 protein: CASSVAHSGNTGELFF
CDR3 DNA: TGTGCCAGCAGCGTAGCGCATAGCGGGAACACCGGGGAGCTGTTTTTT

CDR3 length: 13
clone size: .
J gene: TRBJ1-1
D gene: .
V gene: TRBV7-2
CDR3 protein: CASRPQMNTEAFF
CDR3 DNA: TGTGCCAGCAGACCGCAGATGAACACTGAAGCTTTCTTT

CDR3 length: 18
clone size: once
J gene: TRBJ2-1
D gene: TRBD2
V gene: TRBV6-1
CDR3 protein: CAISGVSSGGTNYNEQFF
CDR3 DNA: TGTGCCATCAGTGGTGTTTCTAGCGGGGGGACTAACTACAATGAGCAGTTCTTC

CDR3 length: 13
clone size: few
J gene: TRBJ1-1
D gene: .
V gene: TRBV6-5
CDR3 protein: CASSYSMNTEAFF
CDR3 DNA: TGTGCCAGCAGTTACTCGATGAACACTGAAGCTTTCTTT

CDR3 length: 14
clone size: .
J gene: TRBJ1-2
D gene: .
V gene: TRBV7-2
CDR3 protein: CASSLDGAVYGYTF
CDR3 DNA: TGTGCCAGCAGCTTAGATGGGGCAGTCTATGGCTACACCTTC

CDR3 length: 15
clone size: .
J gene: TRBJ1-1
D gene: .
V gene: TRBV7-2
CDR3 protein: CASSLNWAGNTEAFF
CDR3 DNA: TGTGCCAGCAGCTTAAATTGGGCCGGGAACACTGAAGCTTTCTTT

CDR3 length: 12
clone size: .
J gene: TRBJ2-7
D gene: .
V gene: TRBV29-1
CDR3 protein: CSVERGPSEQYF
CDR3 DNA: TGCAGCGTTGAACGGGGACCGAGTGAGCAGTACTTC

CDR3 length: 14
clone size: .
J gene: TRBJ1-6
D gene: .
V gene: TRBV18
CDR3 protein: CASSQSSYNSPLHF
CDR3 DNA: TGTGCCAGCTCACAGAGCTCCTATAATTCACCCCTCCACTTT

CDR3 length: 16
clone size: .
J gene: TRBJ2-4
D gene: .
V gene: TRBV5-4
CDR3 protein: CASSEPLTGVGNIQYF
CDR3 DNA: TGTGCCAGCAGCGAACCGTTAACAGGAGTTGGGAACATTCAGTACTTC

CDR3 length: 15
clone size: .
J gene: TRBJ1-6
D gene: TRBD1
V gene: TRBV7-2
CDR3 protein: CASSLGQGASSPLHF
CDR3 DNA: TGTGCCAGCAGCTTAGGGCAGGGGGCAAGTTCACCCCTCCACTTT

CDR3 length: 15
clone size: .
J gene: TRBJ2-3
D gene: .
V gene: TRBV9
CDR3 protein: CASSVAVGGTDTQYF
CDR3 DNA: TGTGCCAGCAGCGTAGCTGTAGGCGGCACAGATACGCAGTATTTT

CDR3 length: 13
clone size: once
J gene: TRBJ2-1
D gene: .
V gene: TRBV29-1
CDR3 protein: CSVGTLTYNEQFF
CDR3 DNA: TGCAGCGTGGGGACTCTCACCTACAATGAGCAGTTCTTC

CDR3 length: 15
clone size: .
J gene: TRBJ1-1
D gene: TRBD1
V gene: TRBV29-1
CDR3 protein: CSAGQGKVGNTEAFF
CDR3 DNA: TGCAGCGCCGGACAGGGTAAAGTTGGGAACACTGAAGCTTTCTTT

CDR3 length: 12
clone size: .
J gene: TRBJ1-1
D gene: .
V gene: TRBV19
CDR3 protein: CASSIDRAEAFF
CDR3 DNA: TGTGCCAGTAGTATAGACAGGGCTGAAGCTTTCTTT

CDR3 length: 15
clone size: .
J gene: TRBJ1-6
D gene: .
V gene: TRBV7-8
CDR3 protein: CASSLNHRAGSPLHF
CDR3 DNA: TGTGCCAGCAGCTTAAATCACAGGGCTGGGTCACCCCTCCACTTT